The 20 T cell receptor beta chains in this list originate from one sample, sequenced in a study of blood T cell repertoires in COVID-19. Profiling relied on immunoSEQ multiplex PCR, and the TCRdb table lists in-frame clones only, not all of them. Of roughly 200,000 clones in the sample, roughly 81% are singletons; the top ten hold roughly 11%. Sequencing input: peripheral blood. The source of these receptors is a woman aged 40 to 49 with COVID-19, enrolled during active disease.

This chain connects TRBV4-2 to TRBJ2-1, with 13 bases identical to TRBD2. This CDR3 region has 17 residues. Germline V CDR1 and CDR2: LGHNA, YNFKEQ. V trimming: 2 bases; J trimming: 9 bases; junction bases outside the gene matches: 10. The CDR3 protein is CASSQITGTSGMSEQFF. CDR3 nucleotides: TGTGCCAGCAGCCAAATTACCGGGACTAGCGGGATGAGTGAGCAGTTCTTC.

This rearrangement joins TRBV27 to TRBJ2-5; 8 nucleotides line up with TRBD2. The CDR3 sequence is 15 residues long. J was trimmed by 6 bases and V by 5 bases; bases with no gene match: 11. Germline loops: CDR1 MNHEY, CDR2 SMNVEV (reference sequence). The CDR3: CASSTSGAVGKTQYF. The CDR3 DNA reads TGTGCCAGCAGTACTAGCGGAGCCGTGGGAAAGACCCAGTACTTC.

The chain is built from TRBV6-6 and TRBJ2-7, with D possibly TRBD2 on 6 matching bases. Germline V lookup: CDR1 MNHNY, CDR2 SVGAGI (reference sequence). Trimming left V 4 bases short and J 6 bases short, with 10 bases between. The CDR3 is 12 amino acids. CDR3 nucleotides: TGTGCCAGCAGTTCCCCCGGGAGCGAGCAGTACGTC. It codes for CASSSPGSEQYV.

This clone showed up just once. The rearrangement links TRBV24-1 to TRBJ2-1; D unclear. The CDR3 consists of 11 residues. CDR1 is KGHDR, CDR2 SFDVKD, per germline. Trimming stripped 4 bases from V and 10 bases from J, with 7 bases between. The CDR3 region has the DNA TGTGCCACCAGTGAAGACACGGAGCAGTTCTTC. It is translated as CATSEDTEQFF.

This clone has more than one count but fewer than ten. CDR3 DNA sequence: TGCGCCAGCAGTGAGACCGGGACTGACACCGGGGAGCTGTTTTTT. It yields the protein CASSETGTDTGELFF. The genes are TRBV10-1 and TRBJ2-2, with D perhaps TRBD2 (6 bases). Germline CDR1 and CDR2: WNHNN and SYGVQD (reference sequence). V was pared by 2 bases and J by 3 bases, with 10 bases between. The CDR3 spans 15 residues.

This clone was detected only a few times. The V and J genes are TRBV29-1 and TRBJ2-1, with D perhaps matching TRBD1 (5 bases). The V end was cut by 1 base, the J end by 3 bases, with 10 bases between. The length of the CDR3 is 14 residues. The germline gives CDR1 SQVTM, CDR2 ANQGSEA. CDR3 amino acids: CSVEGTPVYNEQFF. The CDR3 nucleotides read TGCAGCGTTGAAGGGACACCCGTCTACAATGAGCAGTTCTTC.

The J gene is TRBJ2-1, the V gene TRBV6-5, with TRBD2 matching 12 bases. Looked up from germline, CDR1 is MNHEY and CDR2 is SVGAGI. V trimming: 6 bases; J trimming: 9 bases; junction bases outside the gene matches: 9. The CDR3 runs 15 residues. CDR3 coding DNA: TGTGCCAGCAGCCCCCTAGCGGGAGGGCTTCTTGAGCAGTTCTTC. Translating gives CASSPLAGGLLEQFF.

This chain links TRBV24-1 with TRBJ2-5, with TRBD1 matching 9 bases. The junction had 6 bases not matched to a gene; V was cut back by 4 bases and J by 1 base. The CDR3 is 16 amino acids. The germline CDR1 and CDR2 sequences are KGHDR and SFDVKD. This chain's CDR3 is CATSESGTGSQETQYF. As DNA, the CDR3 is TGTGCCACCAGTGAGTCCGGGACAGGGAGCCAAGAGACCCAGTACTTC.

This chain joins TRBV6-2 or TRBV6-3 and TRBJ2-7; 12 nucleotides line up with TRBD2. Germline V gives CDR1 MNHEY, CDR2 SVGEGT. V shed 2 bases, J shed 6 bases, and the junction held 2 bases outside the gene matches. The length of the CDR3 is 14 residues. CDR3 DNA: TGTGCCAGCAGTTACACGGGACTAGCGGGCGAGCAGTACGTC. This translates into CASSYTGLAGEQYV.

The chain combines TRBV4-1 with TRBJ1-3; D gene unclear. Germline V CDR1 and CDR2: MGHRA, YSYEKL. The CDR3 spans 15 residues. Trimming took off 1 base at V and 1 base at J, with 8 bases between the two ends. CDR3 coding DNA: TGCGCCAGCAGCCAAGTCTCCGGGTCTGGAAACACCATATATTTT. Protein sequence: CASSQVSGSGNTIYF.

This clone was counted a few times. The V call is TRBV6-1, the J call TRBJ2-7; D might be TRBD2 (6 bases). The CDR3 sequence is 14 residues long. Germline CDR1 is MNHNS and CDR2 is SASEGT. V was trimmed by 2 bases and J by 3 bases, leaving 11 bases between them. The CDR3 nucleotides read TGTGCCAGCAGTGAATACGGGAGAAGCTACGAGCAGTACTTC. Translation gives CASSEYGRSYEQYF.

The J gene is TRBJ1-4, the V gene TRBV10-3; D call uncertain. CDR1 is ENHRY, CDR2 SYGVKD, per germline. This CDR3 spans 15 amino acids. V gave up 3 bases and J gave up 2 bases, with 10 bases separating them. The DNA of the CDR3 is TGTGCCATCAGTGAATCGGAGAAGACTAATGAAAAACTGTTTTTT. Protein: CAISESEKTNEKLFF.

The V and J genes are TRBV30 and TRBJ1-1; D call uncertain. The CDR3 sequence is 15 residues long. V was trimmed by 1 base and J by 7 bases, leaving 19 bases between them. Germline V gene sequence: CDR1 GTSNPN, CDR2 SVGIG (reference sequence). The CDR3 here is CAWSGPPATYLEAFF. The CDR3 nucleotides read TGTGCCTGGAGTGGCCCTCCAGCGACGTACCTTGAAGCTTTCTTT. Supplemented by reference TRBV30 and TRBJ1-1, the full variable domain reads SQTIHQWPATLVQPVGSPLSLECTVEGTSNPNLYWYRQAAGRGLQLLFYSVGIGQISSEVPQNLSASRPQDRQFILSSKKLLLSDSGFYLCAWSGPPATYLEAFFGQGTRLTVV.

The genes are TRBV30 and TRBJ2-7, with D perhaps TRBD1 (5 bases). This CDR3 spans 11 amino acids. Germline CDR1 and CDR2: GTSNPN and SVGIG (reference sequence). Deletions cut 4 bases from V and 3 bases from J, with 7 bases between. The CDR3 reads CAWTGHYEQYF. The CDR3 nucleotides are TGTGCCTGGACCGGACACTACGAGCAGTACTTC.

The chain recombines TRBV11-2 with TRBJ2-7, with 9 positions matching TRBD1. Germline V gene data show CDR1 as SGHAT and CDR2 as FQNNGV. This CDR3 contains 12 residues. V lost 5 bases to trimming and J lost 5 bases; unmatched junction nucleotides: 1. CDR3: CASSRDRDEQYF. DNA of the CDR3: TGTGCCAGCAGCCGGGACAGGGACGAGCAGTACTTC.

The V and J genes are TRBV7-3 and TRBJ2-3; 9 nucleotides agree with TRBD1. In germline, CDR1 is SGHTA, CDR2 FQGTGA. The CDR3 has 18 amino acids. Germline trimming cut 2 bases from V and 0 bases from J; bases unmatched to any gene: 9. CDR3 DNA sequence: TGTGCCAGCAGCTTAGAAGCCGGGACAGGGCCAAGCACAGATACGCAGTATTTT. Residues: CASSLEAGTGPSTDTQYF.

As DNA, the CDR3 is TGTGCCAGCAGTACTGGACAGTATTATGGCTACACCTTC. Translation gives CASSTGQYYGYTF. The V and J genes are TRBV6-5 and TRBJ1-2, with a possible D match to TRBD1 (6 bases). Germline V CDR1 and CDR2: MNHEY, SVGAGI. There are 13 residues in the CDR3. Trimming pared 5 bases from V and 5 bases from J, leaving 12 bases between.

The V gene is TRBV30, the J gene TRBJ1-2; the D is unclear. There are 12 residues in the CDR3. The germline CDR1 and CDR2 sequences are GTSNPN and SVGIG (reference sequence). V was cut by 2 bases and J by 2 bases, with 6 bases left in between. As DNA, the CDR3 is TGTGCCTGGAGTAGAGGGAACTATGGCTACACCTTC. Translation: CAWSRGNYGYTF.

This rearrangement joins TRBV21-1 to TRBJ2-3; the table gives TRBD2 as D, unverified against the DNA. TRBV21-1 is a pseudogene segment. This CDR3 region has 17 residues. CDR3 region: CASSNHHTGGRKDTQYF. The DNA for the CDR3 is TGTGCCAGCAGCAATCATCACACCGGCGGGCGAAAAGATACGCAGTATTTT.

This clone occurred once. V is TRBV30 and J is TRBJ1-2; the match to TRBD1 covers 9 bases. The CDR3 length is 13 residues. V shed 3 bases and J 6 bases; nucleotides not matched to a gene: 5. Germline V lookup: CDR1 GTSNPN, CDR2 SVGIG (reference sequence). The CDR3 nucleotides read TGTGCCTGGAGCCAAACAGGGGGCGATGGCTACACCTTC. Its protein product is CAWSQTGGDGYTF.